Below, 29 T cell receptor beta chains from the same sample are listed, as sequenced in a study of shared clonotypes between healthy human individuals. The table came from immunoSEQ multiplex PCR; TCRdb's copy has only in-frame clones and leaves some out. The sample holds millions of clones, approximately 92% seen once. Sample: naive CD4+ T cells sorted from blood. Subset noted: CD45RA+ positively selected. The source of these receptors is a man in his late teens or twenties in good health.

The chain links TRBV7-9 to TRBJ2-1, with D unresolved. V was cut by 4 bases and J by 4 bases, with 17 bases left in between. Germline values: CDR1 SEHNR, CDR2 FQNEAQ (reference sequence). There are 16 residues in the CDR3. CDR3 amino acids: CASSSRPTGVYNEQFF. The CDR3 DNA is TGTGCCAGCAGCTCCCGACCCACTGGGGTTTACAATGAGCAGTTCTTC.

The CDR3 region has the DNA TGCAGTGCTAGTCCTAGCGGTGAGCAGTTCTTC. Its protein is CSASPSGEQFF. The chain has TRBV20-1 and TRBJ2-1, with TRBD2 matching over 7 bases. J was trimmed by 9 bases and V by 3 bases; bases with no gene match: 2. The CDR3 loop spans 11 amino acids. Germline V gene sequence: CDR1 DFQATT, CDR2 SNEGSKA (reference sequence).

The gene calls are TRBV19 and TRBJ2-3; 8 nucleotides agree with TRBD1. From germline, CDR1 is LNHDA and CDR2 SQIVND (reference sequence). With V trimmed by 3 bases and J by 6 bases, 8 bases remained unmatched. This CDR3 is 15 amino acids long. The CDR3 DNA sequence: TGTGCCAGTAGTATGGGCCAGGGGGCAGGGGATACGCAGTATTTT. Protein sequence: CASSMGQGAGDTQYF.

The rearrangement joins TRBV4-1 to TRBJ2-2, with D maybe TRBD2 (7 bases). Germline V gene sequence: CDR1 MGHRA, CDR2 YSYEKL. V lost 9 bases to trimming and J lost 6 bases, with 29 bases between them. The CDR3 runs 18 residues. CDR3 DNA: TGCGCCAGTAATAACCCCGGCGGGGGCTCTACTCGTCCCGGGGAGCTGTTTTTT. Its translation is CASNNPGGGSTRPGELFF.

The V gene is TRBV29-1, the J gene TRBJ2-1; D is perhaps TRBD1 or TRBD2 (6 bases each). The germline CDR1 and CDR2 sequences are SQVTM and ANQGSEA. CDR3 length: 17 amino acids. V was clipped by 0 bases and J by 1 base, with 16 bases between them. The CDR3 region is CSVEDLWTGASYNEQFF. The CDR3 DNA follows: TGCAGCGTTGAAGATCTTTGGACGGGGGCGTCCTACAATGAGCAGTTCTTC.

The rearrangement uses TRBV2 and TRBJ2-5; D may be TRBD1 or TRBD2 (6 bases each). The V gene lost 8 bases and the J gene lost 1 base, with 11 bases spanning the gap. CDR1 is SNHLY, CDR2 FYNNEI, per germline. The length of the CDR3 is 13 residues. CDR3 bases: TGTGCCAGCGGGGGGCTACTCCAAGAGACCCAGTACTTC. Translated: CASGGLLQETQYF. Combining the CDR3 with reference TRBV2 and TRBJ2-5 gives the whole variable domain EPEVTQTPSHQVTQMGQEVILRCVPISNHLYFYWYRQILGQKVEFLVSFYNNEISEKSEIFDDQFSVERPDGSNFTLKIRSTKLEDSAMYFCASGGLLQETQYFGPGTRLLVL.

This rearrangement joins TRBV18 to TRBJ2-5; D possibly corresponds to TRBD1 (6 bases). The CDR3 extends over 15 amino acids. Germline lookup yields CDR1 KGHSH and CDR2 LQKENI. Deletions cut 0 bases from V and 5 bases from J, with 13 bases between. The CDR3 DNA follows: TGTGCCAGCTCACCACCGGTTGGTCAGGGGGAGACCCAGTACTTC. It is translated as CASSPPVGQGETQYF.

This sequence joins TRBV28 and TRBJ2-3; D call uncertain. Between the trimmed V and J ends, which lost 5 bases and 6 bases, there was a span of 21 bases. The CDR3 consists of 16 residues. The germline V gene encodes CDR1 MDHEN and CDR2 SYDVKM. The CDR3 sequence is CASSPAGPNPLDTQYF. The CDR3 coding sequence is TGTGCCAGCAGTCCCGCTGGGCCTAATCCCTTGGATACGCAGTATTTT. The complete variable domain, with remaining parts taken from reference TRBV28 and TRBJ2-3, reads DVKVTQSSRYLVKRTGEKVFLECVQDMDHENMFWYRQDPGLGLRLIYFSYDVKMKEKGDIPEGYSVSREKKERFSLILESASTNQTSMYLCASSPAGPNPLDTQYFGPGTRLTVL.

The chain links TRBV6-1 to TRBJ1-1; the D gene is possibly TRBD1 (6 bases). The CDR3 is 15 residues long. V lost 6 bases, J lost 0 bases, and 14 bases lay in between. Germline-derived CDR1 and CDR2 are MNHNS and SASEGT. CDR3 nucleotides: TGTGCCAGCAGGACACTTGGACAGATGAACACTGAAGCTTTCTTT. Encoded protein: CASRTLGQMNTEAFF.

The chain's CDR3 is CASSPSGGAGYGYTF. Written as DNA, the CDR3 is TGTGCCAGCAGCCCGTCAGGGGGGGCGGGCTATGGCTACACCTTC. This chain joins TRBV14 and TRBJ1-2; 7 bases are a match to TRBD1. Trimming cost V 4 bases and J 4 bases; bases outside gene matches: 9. This CDR3 comprises 15 residues. The germline gives CDR1 SGHDN, CDR2 FVKESK.

This rearrangement joins TRBV19 to TRBJ1-2; maybe TRBD1 (5 bases). CDR1 and CDR2 from the germline V gene are LNHDA and SQIVND (reference sequence). Trimming left V 8 bases short and J 6 bases short, with 10 bases between. The CDR3 runs to 11 residues. For the CDR3, the DNA is TGTGCCAGTGCAGGGATCGATGGCTACACCTTC. Protein: CASAGIDGYTF.

The chain recombines TRBV4-1 with TRBJ2-3; 10 positions match TRBD2. The CDR3 spans 17 residues. J was trimmed by 5 bases and V by 3 bases; bases with no gene match: 11. Germline V gene sequence: CDR1 MGHRA, CDR2 YSYEKL. This CDR3 reads CASSQPGLAPKGDTQYF. DNA for the CDR3: TGCGCCAGCAGCCAGCCGGGACTAGCGCCTAAGGGAGATACGCAGTATTTT.

This clone came up once. V is TRBV14 and J is TRBJ2-1; a weak D match, TRBD1 (5 bases). The CDR3 consists of 16 residues. Per the germline V gene, CDR1 is SGHDN and CDR2 is FVKESK. Trimming pared 1 base from V and 8 bases from J, leaving 18 bases between. CDR3 in amino acids: CASSQGRQSRGDEQFF. CDR3 nucleotides: TGTGCCAGCAGCCAAGGAAGACAGAGCCGAGGCGATGAGCAGTTCTTC.

The V and J genes are TRBV11-2 and TRBJ1-2, with a tentative D call TRBD1 (5 bases). V lost 0 bases to trimming and J lost 4 bases, with 12 bases between them. This CDR3 region has 15 residues. Germline V gene data show CDR1 as SGHAT and CDR2 as FQNNGV. CDR3 protein: CASSLEIGTFYGYTF. CDR3 in DNA: TGTGCCAGCAGCTTAGAGATAGGGACTTTCTATGGCTACACCTTC. The full variable domain, completed using reference TRBV11-2 and TRBJ1-2, is EAGVAQSPRYKIIEKRQSVAFWCNPISGHATLYWYQQILGQGPKLLIQFQNNGVVDDSQLPKDRFSAERLKGVDSTLKIQPAKLEDSAVYLCASSLEIGTFYGYTFGSGTRLTVV.

CDR3 residues: CASSQDGGPTDTQYF. DNA of the CDR3: TGTGCCAGCAGCCAAGATGGAGGGCCCACAGATACGCAGTATTTT. The V and J genes are TRBV11-3 and TRBJ2-3; a possible D gene is TRBD2 (6 bases). There are 15 residues in the CDR3. V gave up 5 bases and J gave up 2 bases, with 14 bases separating them. From germline, CDR1 is SGHNT and CDR2 YENEEA.

V usage is TRBV6-5 and J usage is TRBJ1-2, with 9 bases matching TRBD1. V was clipped by 0 bases and J by 4 bases; unmatched bases: 6. The CDR3 extends over 16 amino acids. From germline, CDR1 is MNHEY and CDR2 SVGAGI. The CDR3 region has the DNA TGTGCCAGCAGTTACTCGACAGGGGGATTGGGCTATGGCTACACCTTC. As protein: CASSYSTGGLGYGYTF.

The J gene is TRBJ2-5, the V gene TRBV4-1; maybe TRBD1 (7 bases). Germline V CDR1 and CDR2: MGHRA, YSYEKL. Trimming pared 9 bases from V and 5 bases from J, leaving 16 bases between. CDR3 size: 13 residues. CDR3 in DNA: TGCGCCAGTAGGAGGGGGCAAGGGGAGACCCAGTACTTC. Its protein is CASRRGQGETQYF.

The rearrangement joins TRBV29-1 to TRBJ2-3; D is ambiguous. Germline V gene sequence: CDR1 SQVTM, CDR2 ANQGSEA. There are 14 residues in the CDR3. Trimming removed 3 bases at V and 0 bases at J, with 10 bases between. The CDR3: CSVDVGSSTDTQYF. The CDR3 bases are TGCAGCGTTGACGTGGGCTCTAGCACAGATACGCAGTATTTT.

The V and J genes are TRBV7-2 and TRBJ2-1; 14 bases agree with TRBD2. The V gene end was trimmed by 5 bases and the J gene end by 8 bases; junction bases not matched to a gene: 8. The CDR3 runs to 16 residues. Germline-derived CDR1 and CDR2 are SGHTA and FQGNSA. The CDR3 bases are TGTGCCAGCAGCCCAAGGACTAGCGGGAGGAGGCATGAGCAGTTCTTC. Translation gives CASSPRTSGRRHEQFF.

The chain couples TRBV5-4 to TRBJ2-5; 12 nucleotides agree with TRBD2. The germline CDR1 and CDR2 sequences are SGHNT and YYREEE (reference sequence). This CDR3 region has 15 residues. J was trimmed by 7 bases and V by 4 bases; bases with no gene match: 8. The CDR3 reads CASSTLAGGPATQYF. The CDR3 DNA reads TGTGCCAGCAGCACACTAGCGGGGGGCCCAGCGACCCAGTACTTC.

The gene calls are TRBV14 and TRBJ2-1; weak D call: TRBD2 (6 bases). V lost 0 bases to trimming and J lost 5 bases, with 14 bases between them. Germline V lookup: CDR1 SGHDN, CDR2 FVKESK. This CDR3 has 16 amino acids. The chain's CDR3 is CASSQEGDWKDNEQFF. The CDR3 DNA sequence: TGTGCCAGCAGCCAAGAAGGGGACTGGAAAGACAATGAGCAGTTCTTC.

The chain joins TRBV9 to TRBJ2-7, with 7 bases fitting TRBD1. The CDR3 spans 12 residues. V shed 0 bases and J 7 bases; nucleotides not matched to a gene: 1. The germline V gene has CDR1 SGDLS and CDR2 YYNGEE. CDR3 amino acids: CASSVVQGEQYF. As DNA, the CDR3 is TGTGCCAGCAGCGTAGTACAGGGGGAGCAGTACTTC.

This sequence joins TRBV11-3 and TRBJ2-1; D could derive from TRBD1 or TRBD2 (6 bases each). CDR1 is SGHNT and CDR2 is YENEEA in the germline V gene. This CDR3 has 15 residues. Trimming removed 5 bases from V and 4 bases from J, with 15 bases in between. CDR3 amino acids: CASSPRGAGYNEQFF. The CDR3 DNA is TGTGCCAGCAGCCCGAGGGGGGCCGGGTACAATGAGCAGTTCTTC.

The count of this clone is one. This chain uses TRBV9 with TRBJ2-7; TRBD1 might be the D (6 bases). Between the trimmed V and J ends, which lost 0 bases and 2 bases, there was a span of 12 bases. This CDR3 comprises 15 residues. CDR1 is SGDLS, CDR2 YYNGEE, per germline. The CDR3: CASSVDREATYEQYF. Here the CDR3 DNA reads TGTGCCAGCAGCGTAGACAGGGAAGCTACCTACGAGCAGTACTTC.

The J gene is TRBJ1-2, the V gene TRBV6-6, with 7 positions matching TRBD1. CDR1 and CDR2 from the germline V gene are MNHNY and SVGAGI (reference sequence). V trimming: 0 bases; J trimming: 6 bases; junction bases outside the gene matches: 10. The CDR3 has 16 residues. The CDR3 loop is CASSYSTPGTVHGYTF. In DNA, the CDR3 is TGTGCCAGCAGTTACTCGACACCCGGGACAGTTCATGGCTACACCTTC.

This clone was counted a few times. CDR3 DNA sequence: TGTGCCAGCAGCCCAAACAGGGGGAACACTGAAGCTTTCTTT. Amino acid sequence: CASSPNRGNTEAFF. The chain couples TRBV9 to TRBJ1-1; 7 bases fit TRBD1. The CDR3 is made up of 14 amino acids. V gave up 4 bases and J gave up 1 base; unmatched junction bases: 4. The germline CDR1 and CDR2 sequences are SGDLS and YYNGEE.

V and J are TRBV6-1 and TRBJ2-7; D is possibly TRBD1 (6 bases). V lost 6 bases, J lost 2 bases, and 14 bases lay in between. Germline values: CDR1 MNHNS, CDR2 SASEGT. The CDR3 sequence is 14 residues long. The CDR3 protein is CASSAYRDAYEQYF. For the CDR3, the DNA is TGTGCCAGCAGCGCCTACAGGGACGCCTACGAGCAGTACTTC.

J is TRBJ2-7 and V is TRBV4-1; TRBD1 or TRBD2 may be the D gene (5 bases each). Trimming removed 1 base at V and 0 bases at J, with 10 bases between. The CDR3 is made up of 15 amino acids. The germline CDR1 and CDR2 sequences are MGHRA and YSYEKL. CDR3 in DNA: TGCGCCAGCAGCCAAGTGAAGGGGACCTCCTACGAGCAGTACTTC. Its protein is CASSQVKGTSYEQYF.

The V and J genes are TRBV6-5 and TRBJ2-7; D possibly corresponds to TRBD1 (5 bases). The V gene lost 4 bases and the J gene lost 8 bases, with 9 bases spanning the gap. CDR1 MNHEY and CDR2 SVGAGI come from the germline V gene. This CDR3 is built from 11 residues. The CDR3 sequence: CASSSTEKQYF. In nucleotides, the CDR3 is TGTGCCAGCAGTTCGACAGAGAAGCAGTACTTC.